There are many counts of the clone carrying this T cell receptor (beta chain). The data are from a study of Graves' ophthalmopathy and Graves' hyperthyroidism. Calling hyperthyroidism stable required that no ophthalmopathy show up within 18 months of follow-up. Diagnostic conclusions were grounded in clinical symptoms, serum thyroxine, TRAb, thyroid ultrasound and orbital computed tomography. RNA transcripts were the source from which TCR beta CDR3 regions were amplified. HTBI-primed first-round RT-PCR preceded second-round multiplex PCR. TCRdb used MiXCR to reprocess the multiplex PCR reads, holding one entry per CDR3 protein. Of some 380,000 distinct CDR3 sequences in the sample, 15% were seen once. Per the germline V gene, CDR1 is MNHEY and CDR2 is SVGAGI. V lost 0 bases to trimming and J lost 5 bases, with 10 bases between them. The CDR3 length is 14 residues.

This chain joins TRBV6-5 and TRBJ1-2; no clear D. The TCR sequence derives from a woman aged 18-29 years with stable Graves' hyperthyroidism. The sequenced sample was peripheral blood. The CDR3 region is CASSYSAAGYGYTF. The DNA of the CDR3 is TGTGCCAGCAGTTACTCGGCCGCGGGATATGGCTACACCTTC.